This record concerns one T cell receptor (beta chain) sequence. What it recognizes is unknown. Other nucleotide sequences in the sample specify the same CDR3. In the PCR, 60 Vbeta and 13 Jbeta primers were used. The table came from immunoSEQ multiplex PCR; TCRdb's copy has only in-frame clones and leaves some out. The repertoire has 150,000 to 200,000 clones, around three quarters of them found once; the top ten carry around 3.3%. The data are from a study of cytomegalovirus exposure and HLA in healthy donors. Findings and limits, study-wide: Segments of the TCR beta V type were, in most cases, productive about 90% or about 30% of the time in an earlier analysis. The majority of CMV-associated TCR beta chains were reported as apparently HLA-restricted in a later analysis. Later, TCR association rates were found to vary by HLA locus, highest for DRB1 and lowest for HLA-C.

Germline V gives CDR1 SGHRS, CDR2 YFSETQ. CDR3 length: 16 residues. Trimming took 2 bases from V and 0 from J, leaving 11 bases between them. Each donor was healthy, and each was a bone marrow donor. V gene TRBV5-1 combines with J gene TRBJ1-4; D call uncertain. The source of this sequence is a woman aged 40-49 years in good health and CMV-seronegative. Sequenced input: PBMCs. The CDR3 region is CASSLTQAATNEKLFF. The DNA for the CDR3 is TGCGCCAGCAGCTTAACCCAGGCTGCAACTAATGAAAAACTGTTTTTT. Together with reference TRBV5-1 and TRBJ1-4, the CDR3 gives the full variable domain: KAGVTQTPRYLIKTRGQQVTLSCSPISGHRSVSWYQQTPGQGLQFLFEYFSETQRNKGNFPGRFSGRQFSNSRSEMNVSTLELGDSALYLCASSLTQAATNEKLFFGSGTQLSVL.